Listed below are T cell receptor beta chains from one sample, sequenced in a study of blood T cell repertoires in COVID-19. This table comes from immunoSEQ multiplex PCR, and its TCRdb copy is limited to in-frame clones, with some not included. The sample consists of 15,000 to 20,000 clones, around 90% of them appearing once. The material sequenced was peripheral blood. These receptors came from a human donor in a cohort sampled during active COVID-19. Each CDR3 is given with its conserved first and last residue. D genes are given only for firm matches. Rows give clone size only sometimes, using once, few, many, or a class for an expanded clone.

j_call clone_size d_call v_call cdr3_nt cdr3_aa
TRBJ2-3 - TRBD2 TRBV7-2 TGTGCCAGCAGCTCGAGGACTAGCGGGGGGGTGGATACGCAGTATTTT CASSSRTSGGVDTQYF
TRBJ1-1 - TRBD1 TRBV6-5 TGTGCCAGCAGCTCACAGGGGGCGCTTAGCACTGAAGCTTTCTTT CASSSQGALSTEAFF
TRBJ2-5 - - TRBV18 TGTGCCAGCTCACCCCAACAAGAGACCCAGTACTTC CASSPQQETQYF
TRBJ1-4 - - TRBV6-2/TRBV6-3 TGTGCCAGCAGTTACGGGGGGGGAGGAGAAAAACTGTTTTTT CASSYGGGGEKLFF
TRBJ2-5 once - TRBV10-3 TGTGCCATCAGCAGCCAAGGGAGGCAGGAGACCCAGTACTTC CAISSQGRQETQYF
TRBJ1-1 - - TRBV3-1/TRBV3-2 TGTGCCAGCAGCCATAGAGCTTTCTTT CASSHRAFF
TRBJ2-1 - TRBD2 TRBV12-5 TGTGCTAGTGGTTTGGCGGAGGGACTAGCGGGGGGGTACAATGAGCAGTTCTTC CASGLAEGLAGGYNEQFF
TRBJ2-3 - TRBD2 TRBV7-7 TGTGCCAGCAGCCCCGGGCGGGGGGGTGGCACAGATACGCAGTATTTT CASSPGRGGGTDTQYF
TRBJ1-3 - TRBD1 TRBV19 TGTGCCAGTCGCCCGCGTACGGACAGGCTTGGAAACACCATATATTTT CASRPRTDRLGNTIYF
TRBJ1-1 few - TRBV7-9 TGTGCCAGCGGTGTCGGGAACACTGAAGCTTTCTTT CASGVGNTEAFF
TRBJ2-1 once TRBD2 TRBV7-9 TGTGCCAGCAGCTCCAGACTAGCGGGGGATGAGCAGTTCTTC CASSSRLAGDEQFF
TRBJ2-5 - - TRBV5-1 TGCGCCAGCGCGGGACAGACGTACCAAGAGACCCAGTACTTC CASAGQTYQETQYF
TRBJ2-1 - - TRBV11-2 TGTGCCAGCAGCCGCCTACTAGGTAATGAGCAGTTCTTC CASSRLLGNEQFF
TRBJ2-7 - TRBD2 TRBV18 TGTGCCAGCTCACCCGGACTAGCGGGGGCCCACTACGAGCAGTACTTC CASSPGLAGAHYEQYF
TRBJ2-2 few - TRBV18 TGTGCCAGCTCAAACAGGGACGCCGGGGAGCTGTTTTTT CASSNRDAGELFF
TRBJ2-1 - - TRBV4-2 TGTGCCAGCAGCCAAGTAAGACTTCGTGAGCAGTTCTTC CASSQVRLREQFF
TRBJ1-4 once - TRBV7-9 TGTGCCAGCAGCTTAAGCCAGGGGAATGAAAAACTGTTTTTT CASSLSQGNEKLFF
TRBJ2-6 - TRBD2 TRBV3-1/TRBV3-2 TGTGCCAGCAGCCCGTTTGGCGGGGGGGCTGGGGCCAACGTCCTGACTTTC CASSPFGGGAGANVLTF
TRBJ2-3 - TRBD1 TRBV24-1 TGTGCCACCGCAGGCGGGACAGGGGCGACAGATACGCAGTATTTT CATAGGTGATDTQYF
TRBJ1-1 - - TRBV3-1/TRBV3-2 TGTGCCAGCAGCAACAGGGATGGGACTGAAGCTTTCTTT CASSNRDGTEAFF
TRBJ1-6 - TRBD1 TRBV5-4 TGTGCCAGCAGCCCTGGACAGGACCAAAATTCACCCCTCCACTTT CASSPGQDQNSPLHF
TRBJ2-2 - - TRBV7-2 TGTGCCAGCAGCTTAGCCCTAGCGTCGGCCGGGGAGCTGTTTTTT CASSLALASAGELFF
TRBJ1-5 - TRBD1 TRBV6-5 TGTGCCACCGGACAGGGTGGTAGCAATCAGCCCCAGCATTTT CATGQGGSNQPQHF
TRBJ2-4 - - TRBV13 TGTGCCAGCAGCTTAGCTGTTGGAGGCATTCAGTACTTC CASSLAVGGIQYF
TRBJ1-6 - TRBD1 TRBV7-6 TGTGCCAGCAGCTTAAGGGACAGCTCCTATAATTCACCCCTCCACTTT CASSLRDSSYNSPLHF
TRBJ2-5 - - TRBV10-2 TGCGCCAGCAGTGAGTTCGGCTCGCTAGAAGAGACCCAGTACTTC CASSEFGSLEETQYF
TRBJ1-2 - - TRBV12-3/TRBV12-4 TGTGCCAGCAGTACACAGGGAATCTGGGGCTACACCTTC CASSTQGIWGYTF
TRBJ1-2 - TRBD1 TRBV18 TGTGCCAGCTCGCCCGGGACAGGCGAGACCTATGGCTACACCTTC CASSPGTGETYGYTF
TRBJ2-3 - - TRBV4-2 TGTGCCAGCAGCCAAGAGGCAGCGGCTAGCACAGATACGCAGTATTTT CASSQEAAASTDTQYF
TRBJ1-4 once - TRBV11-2 TGTGCCAGCAGCATGGGGACTTTCCAAGCGAATGAAAAACTGTTTTTT CASSMGTFQANEKLFF
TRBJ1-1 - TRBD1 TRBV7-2 TGTGCCAGCAGCTTAAAAAGGGGGCGCACTGAAGCTTTCTTT CASSLKRGRTEAFF
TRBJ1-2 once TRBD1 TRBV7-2 TGTGCCAGCAGCCCGACAGGGAACTATGGCTACACCTTC CASSPTGNYGYTF
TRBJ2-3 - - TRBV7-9 TGTGCCAGCACCCTCGACAGGAGCACAGATACGCAGTATTTT CASTLDRSTDTQYF
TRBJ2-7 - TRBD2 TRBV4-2 TGTGCCAGCAGCCAAGTTCTAGCGGGGGGCCGGGAGCAGTACTTC CASSQVLAGGREQYF
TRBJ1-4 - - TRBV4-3 TGCGCCAGCAGCCACGACACAGGGAAGAGTGAAAAACTGTTTTTT CASSHDTGKSEKLFF
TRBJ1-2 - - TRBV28 TGTGCCAGCAGTCGTAGACAGGCCCGGAATGGCTACACCTTC CASSRRQARNGYTF
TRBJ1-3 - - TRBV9 TGTGCCAGCAGCGTAAGCGGGGACGGAAACACCATATATTTT CASSVSGDGNTIYF
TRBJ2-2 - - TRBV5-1 TGCGCCAGCAGCCCCTTTCGGGGGGCTGGGGGTACCGGGGAGCTGTTTTTT CASSPFRGAGGTGELFF
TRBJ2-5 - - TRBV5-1 TGCGCCAGCAGCAAGGAGGGGGGGGGAACAACGACCCAGTACTTC CASSKEGGGTTTQYF
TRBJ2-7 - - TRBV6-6 TGTGCCAGCAACAGCCTCGATGAGCAGTACTTC CASNSLDEQYF